The clone carrying this TCR beta chain was seen at least ten times. Antigen unknown. The sample originates from a study of T-cell reconstitution after alpha-beta-depleted transplantation in children. Study-level findings and limits: The origin of high day-60 TCRbeta diversity in some patients lay in surviving recipient T cells and thymic progenitors. Newly made T cells mostly supplied T-cell counts and diversity one year after transplant.

V was pared by 0 bases and J by 13 bases, with 9 bases of the junction left unmatched. Germline lookup yields CDR1 LGHDT and CDR2 YNNKEL (reference sequence). The CDR3 spans 15 residues. Preparation of the TCRbeta library used unique molecular identifiers. Each CDR3 protein gets one entry after TCRdb re-called the PCR reads with MiXCR. Of 150,000 to 200,000 distinct CDR3 sequences listed, 11% were seen once; the top ten hold 13%. The chain employs TRBV3-1 and TRBJ1-6; the match to TRBD1 covers 7 bases. This receptor was taken from a boy aged 2 to 10 with acute myeloid leukemia, due to receive a stem cell transplant. The sample consisted of PBMCs, taken before TCRalphabeta/CD19-depleted stem cell transplant. In nucleotides, the CDR3 is TGTGCCAGCAGCCAAGATGGCATGGACAGGACCCCCCTCCACTTT. Translated, it gives CASSQDGMDRTPLHF.